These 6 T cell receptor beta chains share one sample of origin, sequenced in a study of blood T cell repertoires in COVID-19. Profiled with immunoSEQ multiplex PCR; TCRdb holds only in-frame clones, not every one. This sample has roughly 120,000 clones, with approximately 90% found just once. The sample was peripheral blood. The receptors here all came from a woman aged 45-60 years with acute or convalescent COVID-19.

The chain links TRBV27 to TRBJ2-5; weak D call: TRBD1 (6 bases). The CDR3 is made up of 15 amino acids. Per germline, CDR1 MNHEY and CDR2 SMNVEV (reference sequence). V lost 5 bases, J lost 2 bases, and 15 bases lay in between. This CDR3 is CASSTRVTGQETQYF. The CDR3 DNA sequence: TGTGCCAGCAGTACCCGCGTGACAGGACAAGAGACCCAGTACTTC.

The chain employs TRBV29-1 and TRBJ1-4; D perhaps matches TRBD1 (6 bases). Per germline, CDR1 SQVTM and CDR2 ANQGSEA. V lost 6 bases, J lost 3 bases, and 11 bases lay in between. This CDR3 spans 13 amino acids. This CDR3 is CSVQGGPNEKLFF. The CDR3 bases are TGCAGCGTACAGGGAGGGCCTAATGAAAAACTGTTTTTT.

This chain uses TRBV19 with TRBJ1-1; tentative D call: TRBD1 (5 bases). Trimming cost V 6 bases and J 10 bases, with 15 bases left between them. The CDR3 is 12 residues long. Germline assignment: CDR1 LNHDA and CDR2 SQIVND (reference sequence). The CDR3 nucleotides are TGTGCCAGTAGCCCCCGTGGGCAGGGAGCTTTCTTT. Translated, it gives CASSPRGQGAFF.

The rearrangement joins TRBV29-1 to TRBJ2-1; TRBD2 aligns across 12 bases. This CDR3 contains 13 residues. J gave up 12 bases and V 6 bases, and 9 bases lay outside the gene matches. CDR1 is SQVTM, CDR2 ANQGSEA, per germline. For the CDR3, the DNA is TGCAGCGTGACTAGCGGGAGCGCGACAGGGCAGTTCTTC. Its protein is CSVTSGSATGQFF.

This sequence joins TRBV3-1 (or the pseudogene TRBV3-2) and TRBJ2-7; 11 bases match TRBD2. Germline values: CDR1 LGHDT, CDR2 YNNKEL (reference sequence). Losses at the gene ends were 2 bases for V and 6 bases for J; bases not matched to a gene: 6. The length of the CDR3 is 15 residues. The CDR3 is CASSQRTSGSGEQYF. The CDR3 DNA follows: TGTGCCAGCAGCCAACGAACTAGCGGGAGCGGCGAGCAGTACTTC.

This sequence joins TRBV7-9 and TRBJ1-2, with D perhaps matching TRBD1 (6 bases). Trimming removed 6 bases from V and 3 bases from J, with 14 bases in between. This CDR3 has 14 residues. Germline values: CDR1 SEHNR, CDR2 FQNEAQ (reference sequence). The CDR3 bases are TGTGCCAGCAGACTGTCGGGGGGCGACTATGGCTACACCTTC. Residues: CASRLSGGDYGYTF.